This TCR beta chain appears in the sequencing data of a study of blood T cell repertoires in COVID-19. Across the study: Samples representing acute and convalescent COVID-19 were sourced from the United States, Italy and Spain. Sample material is recorded as cDNA or gDNA derived from T cells, B-cell-depleted T cells, or PBMCs.

The assay was immunoSEQ multiplex PCR, and TCRdb's table has in-frame clones only and misses some. Among approximately 130,000 clones listed, roughly four fifths were seen once. With 2 bases removed from V and 6 bases from J, the gap between germline ends came to 20 bases. The CDR3 totals 17 residues. Germline CDR1 reads LGHDT; CDR2 reads YNNKEL (reference sequence). The table lists this clone with a count of one. Sequenced: peripheral blood. This sequence originates from a man in his forties or fifties with active or convalescent COVID-19. V usage is TRBV3-1 (or the pseudogene TRBV3-2) and J usage is TRBJ1-5; TRBD1 is a possible D gene (6 bases). CDR3 in DNA: TGTGCCAGCAGCCAATCATCCCCCCAGGGGTTGGGTCAGCCCCAGCATTTT. Translating gives CASSQSSPQGLGQPQHF.